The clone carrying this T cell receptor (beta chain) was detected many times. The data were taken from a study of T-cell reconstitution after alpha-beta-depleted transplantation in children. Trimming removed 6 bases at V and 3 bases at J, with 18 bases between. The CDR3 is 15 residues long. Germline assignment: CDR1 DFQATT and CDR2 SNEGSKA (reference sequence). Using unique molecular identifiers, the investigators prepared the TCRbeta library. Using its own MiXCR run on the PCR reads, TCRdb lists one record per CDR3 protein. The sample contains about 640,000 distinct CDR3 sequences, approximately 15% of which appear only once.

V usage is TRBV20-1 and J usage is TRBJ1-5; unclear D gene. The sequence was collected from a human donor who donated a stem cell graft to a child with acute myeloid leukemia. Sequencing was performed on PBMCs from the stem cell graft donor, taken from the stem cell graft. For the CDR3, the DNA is TGCAGTGCCCCACAACCGACGGCCGACAATCAGCCCCAGCATTTT. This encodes CSAPQPTADNQPQHF.